This TCR beta chain was documented in a study of T-cell memory formation after mild COVID-19. Regarding this clonotype: The antigen is not known.

Trimming shortened V by 5 bases and J by 0 bases, and 13 bases separated the two germline ends. Germline assignment: CDR1 SGHTA and CDR2 FQGNSA. The CDR3 loop spans 16 amino acids. The study's findings and limits: A second wave expanding day 15 to 37 was CD4+-biased; contracting clones were balanced. Contracting CD8+ clones were enriched in EMRA, CD4+ mainly in CM and EM.

TCRalpha and TCRbeta libraries used 5'RACE with constant-segment primers and UMIs. MiXCR, applied by TCRdb to the 5' RACE reads, yields one record per CDR3 protein. The sample holds a few hundred thousand distinct CDR3 sequences; 20% to 25% are singletons and the top ten take around 13%. This chain uses TRBV7-2 with TRBJ1-4; D call uncertain. The receptor was isolated from an adult woman who had mild COVID-19 (a few samples of this study predate the infection). Cell type and time point are not known. Sequenced sample: PBMCs or a T cell subset sorted from them (not recorded which). CDR3 amino acids: CASSPRPYATNEKLFF. In DNA, the CDR3 is TGTGCCAGCAGCCCCCGGCCGTACGCAACTAATGAAAAACTGTTTTTT.